This T cell receptor (beta chain) was profiled in a study of cytomegalovirus exposure and HLA in healthy donors. Study-level results: Excluded: some indistinguishable V segments such as TRBV6-2 and TRBV6-3. Among CMV-associated TCR beta chains, most appeared HLA-restricted in a later analysis. HLA allele associations emerged for roughly 16,000 TCR beta sequences in a later analysis, at 0.05 false discovery rate.

The CDR3 loop spans 16 amino acids. The trim removed 4 bases at V and 1 base at J, leaving 8 bases unmatched. Germline CDR1 is SGHRS and CDR2 is YFSETQ. Details on this clone: The antigen remains undetermined. This specimen includes other DNA sequences encoding the same CDR3.

The PCR made use of 60 Vbeta and 13 Jbeta primers. Using immunoSEQ multiplex PCR, the repertoire was profiled, and TCRdb retains in-frame clones only, with some absent. The sample has roughly 100,000 clones, approximately 82% seen once. The material sequenced was PBMCs. This sequence was found in a man aged 40-50 years in good health and CMV-seronegative. The chain recombines TRBV5-1 with TRBJ2-5; 9 nucleotides align to TRBD1. CDR3 protein: CASSHAGTGSQETQYF. The CDR3 nucleotides are TGCGCCAGCAGCCACGCCGGGACAGGGAGCCAAGAGACCCAGTACTTC.